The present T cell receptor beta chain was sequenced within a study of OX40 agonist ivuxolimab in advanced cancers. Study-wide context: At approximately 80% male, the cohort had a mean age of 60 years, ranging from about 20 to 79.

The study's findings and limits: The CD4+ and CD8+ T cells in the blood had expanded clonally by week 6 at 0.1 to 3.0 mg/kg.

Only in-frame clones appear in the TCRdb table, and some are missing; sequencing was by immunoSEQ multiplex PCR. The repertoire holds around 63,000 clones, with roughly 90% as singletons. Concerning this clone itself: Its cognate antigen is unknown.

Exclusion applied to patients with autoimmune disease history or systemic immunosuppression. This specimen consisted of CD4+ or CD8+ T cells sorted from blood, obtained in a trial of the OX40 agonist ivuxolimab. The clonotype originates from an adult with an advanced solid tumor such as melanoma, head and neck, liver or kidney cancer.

The CDR3, as DNA: TGTGCCAGCAGTGAAGCCCCTCCTGGGGGTACTCCAAGTCCGCAGTATTTT. Residues: CASSEAPPGGTPSPQYF. V is TRBV2 and J is TRBJ2-3; tentatively, D is TRBD1 or TRBD2 (5 bases each). V dropped 0 bases and J dropped 10 bases, with 23 bases sitting between them. The germline V gene encodes CDR1 SNHLY and CDR2 FYNNEI. The CDR3 length is 17 residues.